This T cell receptor (beta chain) is from a study of PD-L1 blockade in urothelial cancer. Study-wide context: From about 2014, patients received atezolizumab, given as 1,200 mg intravenously every 3 weeks. Male sex and bladder-origin urothelial cancer were recorded for about 90% of the roughly 30 patients. Blood gave a median roughly 140,000 T cells. Study-wide findings and caveats: Pretreatment TCR clonality in blood under the median foretold superior survival.

A word on this clone: As yet, its antigen is unknown.

The table came from immunoSEQ multiplex PCR; TCRdb's copy has only in-frame clones and leaves some out. Of 60,000 or so clones in the sample, around 80% are singletons; the top ten hold around 4.5%. This CDR3 has 17 residues. V lost 0 bases, J lost 0 bases, and 15 bases lay in between. Germline lookup yields CDR1 SGHRS and CDR2 YFSETQ. This sample comprised PBMCs, obtained around atezolizumab (anti-PD-L1) treatment. V and J are TRBV5-1 and TRBJ1-1; the D is unclear. The clonotype originates from an older man with urothelial cancer. DNA for the CDR3: TGCGCCAGCAGCTTGGAAGCGCGCGGGATTATGAACACTGAAGCTTTCTTT. Translating it yields CASSLEARGIMNTEAFF.